The rows below give T cell receptor beta chains drawn from one sample of a study of tumor and adjacent non-tumor tissue in lung cancer. TCRdb called the multiplex PCR reads again in MiXCR, with one record for every CDR3 protein. The sample contains under 95,000 distinct CDR3 sequences, 61% of which appear only once. Sequenced material: lung tumor tissue. All receptors come from a man between 65 and 80 years old with non-small cell lung cancer. CDR3s include the opening cysteine and the closing phenylalanine or tryptophan. The D gene is left open where the match is weak. Expanded clones are given a class, and other clones once, few, many or no size at all.

>NA|TRBJ1-1|TRBD1|15|TRBV10-3
TGTGCCATCAGCTCCGAGGGGACAGGGGAGACTGAAGCTTTCTTT
CAISSEGTGETEAFF
>NA|TRBJ2-2|TRBD1|15|TRBV11-1
TGTGCCAGAAGCCTCGGGACAGCGAGCACCGGGGAGCTGTTTTTT
CARSLGTASTGELFF
>NA|TRBJ1-2|NA|15|TRBV11-2
TGTGCCAGCAGTTCACGACGGGGGCATGACTATGGCTACAACTTC
CASSSRRGHDYGYNF
>many|TRBJ2-1|TRBD2|15|TRBV5-6
TGTGCCAGCAGCGTCCCTAGCGGGGGGTTCAATGAGCAGTTCTTC
CASSVPSGGFNEQFF
>NA|TRBJ2-6|NA|16|TRBV6-5
TGTGCCAGCAGTTACATGGCGGGCCCTGGGGCCAACATCCTGACTTTC
CASSYMAGPGANILTF
>NA|TRBJ2-1|NA|14|TRBV5-4
TGTGCCAGCGGCGGGTCGGTCGTCCTCCATGAGCAGTTCTTC
CASGGSVVLHEQFF
>NA|TRBJ2-7|TRBD1|14|TRBV11-2
TGTGCCAGCAGTCAGGGGGCCGGTGCCTACGGGCAGTACTTC
CASSQGAGAYGQYF
>NA|TRBJ2-3|TRBD1|17|TRBV6-1
TGTGCCAGCACTGAACCAGACAGGGGGCCCTTTTGGGATACGCAGTATTTT
CASTEPDRGPFWDTQYF
>NA|TRBJ2-1|TRBD2|16|TRBV6-6
TGTGCCAGCAGCTACGGTCGGATAGCGGGAGGGCTTGAGCAGTTCTTC
CASSYGRIAGGLEQFF
>many|TRBJ2-7|TRBD1|13|TRBV6-6
TGTGCCAGCAGTCGAGGACAGGTTTACGAGCAGTACTTC
CASSRGQVYEQYF
>NA|TRBJ2-5|NA|14|TRBV11-2
TGTGTCAGCAGCTTGGGAGACAGACAAGAGACCCAGCACTTC
CVSSLGDRQETQHF
>many|TRBJ2-7|NA|13|TRBV28
TGTGCCAGTAGACCGGGACATGGCTACGAGCAGTACTTC
CASRPGHGYEQYF
>NA|TRBJ2-7|TRBD1|15|TRBV6-5
TGTACCAACAGTTTCGTGACAGGGGGTCTAAACGAGCAGTACTTC
CTNSFVTGGLNEQYF
>NA|TRBJ1-1|NA|16|TRBV11-3
TGTGCCAGCAGCCGCTGCGGGACAAATAGGAACGCTGAAGCTTTCTTT
CASSRCGTNRNAEAFF
>NA|TRBJ2-1|NA|13|TRBV27
TGTGCCAGCACGGGCGGTACCTACAATAAGCAGTTCTTC
CASTGGTYNKQFF
>many|TRBJ2-5|TRBD2|15|TRBV10-2
TGCGCCAGCAGTGAATGGACTAGCGGCAGGGAGACCCAGTACTTC
CASSEWTSGRETQYF
>NA|TRBJ2-2|NA|15|TRBV5-4
TGTGTCAGCAACTTCCGTCAGGCCGGAGTCGGGGAGCTGTTTTTT
CVSNFRQAGVGELFF
>NA|TRBJ1-1|NA|14|TRBV6-5
TGTGCCAGCAGTTACGGCCACGGGAGTGGTGAAGCTTTCTTT
CASSYGHGSGEAFF
>NA|TRBJ2-1|TRBD1|14|TRBV29-1
TGCAACGGCTACCCGGGACAGCCATACAATGAGCAGTTCTTC
CNGYPGQPYNEQFF
>NA|TRBJ1-4|NA|14|TRBV6-5
TGTGCCAGCACTTGGTCCACAACCAATGAAAAACTGTTTTTT
CASTWSTTNEKLFF
>NA|TRBJ2-1|NA|12|TRBV28
TGTGCCAGCGGACAGCCGAGGGATGAGCAGTTTTTC
CASGQPRDEQFF
>once|TRBJ2-7|TRBD2|14|TRBV6-5
TGTGCCAACAGTGCCCCGGGGGGGCGCTACGAGCAGTATTTC
CANSAPGGRYEQYF
>NA|TRBJ2-7|NA|16|TRBV4-1
TGCGCCAGCAGCCACGATCGGGTTGCGGGCTACTACGTGCAGTACTTC
CASSHDRVAGYYVQYF
>NA|TRBJ1-5|NA|15|TRBV7-8
TGTGCCAGCAGCTTGATGGGGGGGAGCAATCAGCCCCAGCATTTT
CASSLMGGSNQPQHF
>NA|TRBJ1-5|TRBD1|15|TRBV11-1
TGTGCCAGCAGCTTATGGACAGGGACCTATCAGCCCCAGCATTTT
CASSLWTGTYQPQHF
>NA|TRBJ2-7|NA|16|TRBV11-1
TGTGCCAGCAGCCCGGGTCGAAACAGGAGCTCCTACGAGCAATACTTC
CASSPGRNRSSYEQYF
>NA|TRBJ1-5|NA|16|TRBV20-1
TGCAGTGCTACCAACCTTGAGGCTCCGTTTCATCAGCCCCAGCATTTT
CSATNLEAPFHQPQHF
>NA|TRBJ2-3|NA|17|TRBV4-1
TGCGCCAGCAGCCTAGATTTATGGGGGGCCGCGGGAGATACACAGTATTTT
CASSLDLWGAAGDTQYF
>NA|TRBJ2-1|NA|15|TRBV6-5
TGTGCCAGCAGTTACTTGGCTAGCGTTAGGAATGAGCAGTTCTTC
CASSYLASVRNEQFF
>once|TRBJ1-4|NA|15|TRBV6-1
TGTGCCAGCCGGGATAGATGTGCAACTAATGAAAAACTGTTTTTT
CASRDRCATNEKLFF
>NA|TRBJ2-7|NA|14|TRBV28
TGTGCCAGCAGTTTATATGGTTCCCAAGACGAGCAGTACTTC
CASSLYGSQDEQYF
>NA|TRBJ1-6|NA|16|TRBV4-1
TGTGCCAGCAGCCAAGATCGGGGGCTGTTGAATCCACCCCTCCACTTT
CASSQDRGLLNPPLHF
>few|TRBJ1-3|TRBD1|14|TRBV6-1
TGTGCCAGCAGGACAGGGTTCTCTGGAAACACCATGTATTTT
CASRTGFSGNTMYF
>NA|TRBJ2-4|NA|13|TRBV11-2
TGTATCAGCAGCCACCCCCCCAAAAACATTCAGTACTTC
CISSHPPKNIQYF
>once|TRBJ2-7|TRBD2|13|TRBV6-6
TGTGCCGGCATCGGGAGGGGCTCTGGCGAGCAATACTTC
CAGIGRGSGEQYF
>NA|TRBJ2-3|NA|13|TRBV29-1
TGCAGCGTTCCTACGGCTAGGAGAGATACGCATTATTTT
CSVPTARRDTHYF
>once|TRBJ1-4|NA|14|TRBV28
TGTGCCAGCAGTTGGCAGGCCCTTAATGAAAAACTGTCTTTT
CASSWQALNEKLSF
>NA|TRBJ2-6|NA|14|TRBV6-5
TGTGCCAGCAGTTATTCGGCTGGGGCCAAAGTCCTGACATTC
CASSYSAGAKVLTF
>few|TRBJ2-7|NA|16|TRBV11-2
TGTGCCAGCAGCTTACCCGGGACAAGGGGATTCGACGAGCAGTACTTC
CASSLPGTRGFDEQYF
>medium-sized|TRBJ1-5|NA|14|TRBV11-2
TGTGCCAGCAGCTTAGATGCGGGGAACCAGCCCCAGCATTTT
CASSLDAGNQPQHF
>NA|TRBJ2-7|TRBD2|15|TRBV7-9
TGCGCCAGCAGCTTTTTTGCGGGAGGGCAGGACGAGCAGTACTTC
CASSFFAGGQDEQYF
>few|TRBJ2-1|TRBD1|17|TRBV11-2
TGTGCCAGCAGCTCCTTGAACCGGGACAGGGGGCAGGGTGAGCAGTTCTTC
CASSSLNRDRGQGEQFF